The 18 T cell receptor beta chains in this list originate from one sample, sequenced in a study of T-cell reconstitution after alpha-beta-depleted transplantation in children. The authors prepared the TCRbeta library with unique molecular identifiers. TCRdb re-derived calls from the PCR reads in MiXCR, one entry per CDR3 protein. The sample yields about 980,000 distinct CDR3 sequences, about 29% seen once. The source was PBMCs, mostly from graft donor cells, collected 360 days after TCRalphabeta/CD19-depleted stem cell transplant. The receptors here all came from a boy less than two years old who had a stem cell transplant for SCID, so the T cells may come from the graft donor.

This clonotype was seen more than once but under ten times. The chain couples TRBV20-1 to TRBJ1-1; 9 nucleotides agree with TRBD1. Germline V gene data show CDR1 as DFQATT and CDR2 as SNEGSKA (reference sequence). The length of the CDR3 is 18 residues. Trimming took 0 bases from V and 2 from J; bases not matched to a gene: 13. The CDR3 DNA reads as TGCAGTGCTAGAGATAGATTGGGACAGGGTCTCTCTAACACTGAAGCTTTCTTT. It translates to CSARDRLGQGLSNTEAFF.

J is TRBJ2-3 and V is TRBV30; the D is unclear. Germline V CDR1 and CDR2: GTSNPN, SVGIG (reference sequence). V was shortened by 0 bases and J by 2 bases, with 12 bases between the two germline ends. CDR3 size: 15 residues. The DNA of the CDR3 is TGTGCCTGGAGTGTGACCATCTCGTACACAGATACGCAGTATTTT. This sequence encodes CAWSVTISYTDTQYF.

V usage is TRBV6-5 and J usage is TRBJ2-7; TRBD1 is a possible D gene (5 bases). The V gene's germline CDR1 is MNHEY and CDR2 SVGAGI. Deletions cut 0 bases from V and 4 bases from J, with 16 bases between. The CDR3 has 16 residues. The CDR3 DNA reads TGTGCCAGCAGTTACTCTTCGGCAGGGCTAAGTTACGAGCAGTACTTC. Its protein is CASSYSSAGLSYEQYF.

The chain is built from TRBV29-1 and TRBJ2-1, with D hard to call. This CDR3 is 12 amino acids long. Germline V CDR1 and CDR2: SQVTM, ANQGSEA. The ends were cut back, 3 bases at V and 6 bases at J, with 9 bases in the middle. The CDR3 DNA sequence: TGCAGCGTTGACACAGTCCCCAATGAGCAGTTCTTC. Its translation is CSVDTVPNEQFF.

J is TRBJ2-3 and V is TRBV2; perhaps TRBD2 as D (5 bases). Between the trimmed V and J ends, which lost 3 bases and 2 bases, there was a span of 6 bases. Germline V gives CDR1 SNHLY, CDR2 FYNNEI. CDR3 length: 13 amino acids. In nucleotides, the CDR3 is TGTGCCAGCAGTGATAGCGTCACAGATACGCAGTATTTT. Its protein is CASSDSVTDTQYF.

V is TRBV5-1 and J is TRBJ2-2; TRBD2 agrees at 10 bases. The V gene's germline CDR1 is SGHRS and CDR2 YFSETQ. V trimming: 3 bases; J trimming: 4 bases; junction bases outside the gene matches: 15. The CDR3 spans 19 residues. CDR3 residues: CASSSTILLAGDATGELFF. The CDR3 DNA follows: TGCGCCAGCAGCTCCACAATCCTCCTAGCGGGGGATGCCACCGGGGAGCTGTTTTTT.

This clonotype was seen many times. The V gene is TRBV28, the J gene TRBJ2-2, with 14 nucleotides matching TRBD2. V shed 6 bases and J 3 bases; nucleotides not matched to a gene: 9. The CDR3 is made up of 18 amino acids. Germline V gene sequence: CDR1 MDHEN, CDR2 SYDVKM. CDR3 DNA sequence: TGTGCCAGCAGCACGCCGACTAGCGGGGGGGTAGACACCGGGGAGCTGTTTTTT. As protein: CASSTPTSGGVDTGELFF.

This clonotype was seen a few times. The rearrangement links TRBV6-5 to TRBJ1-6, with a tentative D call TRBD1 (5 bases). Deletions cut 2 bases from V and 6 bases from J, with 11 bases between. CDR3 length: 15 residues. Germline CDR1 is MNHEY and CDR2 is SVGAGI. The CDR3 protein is CASSYLGLPNSPLHF. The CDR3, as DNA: TGTGCCAGCAGTTACCTGGGACTTCCTAATTCACCCCTCCACTTT.

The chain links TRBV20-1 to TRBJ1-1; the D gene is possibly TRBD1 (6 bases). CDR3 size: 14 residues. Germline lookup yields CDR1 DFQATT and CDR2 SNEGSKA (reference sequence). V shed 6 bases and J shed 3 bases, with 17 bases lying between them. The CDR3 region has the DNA TGCAGTGCCCCTCGGGCGAGGGGGGACACTGAAGCTTTCTTT. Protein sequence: CSAPRARGDTEAFF.

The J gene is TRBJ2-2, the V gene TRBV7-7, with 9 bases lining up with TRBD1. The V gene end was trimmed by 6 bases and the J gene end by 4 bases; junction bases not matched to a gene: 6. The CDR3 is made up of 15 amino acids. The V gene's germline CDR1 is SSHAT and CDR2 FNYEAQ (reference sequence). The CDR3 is CASRSDRGGTGELFF. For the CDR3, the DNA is TGTGCCAGCAGATCCGACAGGGGGGGCACCGGGGAGCTGTTTTTT.

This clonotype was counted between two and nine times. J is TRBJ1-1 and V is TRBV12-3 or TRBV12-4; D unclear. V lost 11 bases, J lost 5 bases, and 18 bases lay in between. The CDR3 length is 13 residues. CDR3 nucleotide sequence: TGTGCCGACATCCCAACGCCGCAAACTGAAGCTTTCTTT. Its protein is CADIPTPQTEAFF.

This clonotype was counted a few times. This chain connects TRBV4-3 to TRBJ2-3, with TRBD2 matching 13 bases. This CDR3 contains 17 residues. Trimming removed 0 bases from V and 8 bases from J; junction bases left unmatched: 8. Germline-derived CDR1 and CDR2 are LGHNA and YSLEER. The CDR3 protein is CASSQDPLAGGYPTQYF. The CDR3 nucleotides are TGCGCCAGCAGCCAAGACCCACTAGCGGGGGGGTACCCTACGCAGTATTTT.

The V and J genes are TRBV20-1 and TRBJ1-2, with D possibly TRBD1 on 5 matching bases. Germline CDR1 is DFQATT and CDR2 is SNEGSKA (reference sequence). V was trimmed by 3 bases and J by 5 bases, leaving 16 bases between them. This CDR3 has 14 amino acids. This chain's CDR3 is CSARHSERGYGYTF. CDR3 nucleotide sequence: TGCAGTGCTAGGCACTCGGAAAGGGGTTATGGCTACACCTTC.

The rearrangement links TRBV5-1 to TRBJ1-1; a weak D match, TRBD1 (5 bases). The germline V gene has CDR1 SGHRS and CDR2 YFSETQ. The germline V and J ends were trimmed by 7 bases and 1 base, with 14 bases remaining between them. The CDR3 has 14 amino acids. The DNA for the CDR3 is TGCGCCAGCCGCCGGGCTGGGGGGAACACTGAAGCTTTCTTT. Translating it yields CASRRAGGNTEAFF.

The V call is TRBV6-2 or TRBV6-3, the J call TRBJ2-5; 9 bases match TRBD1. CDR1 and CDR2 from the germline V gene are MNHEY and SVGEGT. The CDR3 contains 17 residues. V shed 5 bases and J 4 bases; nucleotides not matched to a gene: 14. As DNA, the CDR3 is TGTGCCAGCAGTCACGAACCTCACAGGGGGCGGGGAGAGACCCAGTACTTC. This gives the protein CASSHEPHRGRGETQYF.

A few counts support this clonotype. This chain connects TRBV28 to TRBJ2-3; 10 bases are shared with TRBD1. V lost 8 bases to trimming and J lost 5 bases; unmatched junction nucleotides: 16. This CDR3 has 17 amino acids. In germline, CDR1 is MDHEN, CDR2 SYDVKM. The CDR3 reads CASSPSLGTGVKDTQYF. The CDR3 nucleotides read TGTGCCAGCTCTCCCTCTCTTGGGACAGGGGTTAAAGATACGCAGTATTTT.

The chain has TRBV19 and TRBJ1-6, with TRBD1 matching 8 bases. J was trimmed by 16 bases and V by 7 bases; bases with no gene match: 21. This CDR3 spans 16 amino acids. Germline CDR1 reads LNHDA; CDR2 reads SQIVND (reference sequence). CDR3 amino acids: CASTATRQGTFFGLHF. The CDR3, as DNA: TGTGCCAGTACTGCGACCCGACAGGGGACATTTTTCGGTCTCCACTTT. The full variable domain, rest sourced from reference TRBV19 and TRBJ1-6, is DGGITQSPKYLFRKEGQNVTLSCEQNLNHDAMYWYRQDPGQGLRLIYYSQIVNDFQKGDIAEGYSVSREKKESFPLTVTSAQKNPTAFYLCASTATRQGTFFGLHFGNGTRLTVT.

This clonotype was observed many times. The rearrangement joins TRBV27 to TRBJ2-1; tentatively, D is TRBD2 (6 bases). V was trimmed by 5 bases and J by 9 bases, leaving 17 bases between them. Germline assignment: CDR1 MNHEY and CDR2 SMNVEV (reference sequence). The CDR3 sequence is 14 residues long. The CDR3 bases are TGTGCCAGCAGTCAGCGGGCCCTTGGGGGTGAGCAGTTCTTC. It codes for CASSQRALGGEQFF.